A single TCR beta chain is shown here with its context. This entry is derived from a study of response to subunit inactivated influenza vaccine. This CDR3 contains 15 residues. Trimming cost V 6 bases and J 3 bases; bases outside gene matches: 5. The V gene's germline CDR1 is GTSNPN and CDR2 SVGIG (reference sequence). TCRdb called the RT-PCR reads again in MiXCR, with one record for every CDR3 protein. The table shows 700,000 to 900,000 distinct CDR3 sequences, with less than 25% occurring only once. This TCR was sampled from a man in his fifties or sixties who received an inactivated influenza vaccine. The starting material was PBMCs from blood, obtained more than 4 days after vaccination. The chain uses TRBV30 and TRBJ2-1, with 13 bases lining up with TRBD2. CDR3 sequence (DNA): TGTGCCTGCGGAGGGACTAGCGGGGTCTACAATGAGCAGTTCTTC. Residues: CACGGTSGVYNEQFF.